This is a list of T cell receptor beta chains from one sample in a study of PD-1 blockade in classical Hodgkin lymphoma. Assay used: immunoSEQ multiplex PCR; TCRdb lists only in-frame clones, some missing. Of 25,000 to 35,000 clones in the sample, 70% were seen once. Sequences were derived from peripheral blood mononuclear cells (PBMCs), sampled before the second cycle of nivolumab. These receptors originate from a human donor with classical Hodgkin lymphoma. Both conserved end residues are part of each CDR3. D genes are given only for firm matches. Rows give clone size only sometimes, using once, few, many, or a class for an expanded clone.

V	J	D	size	DNA	CDR3
TRBV6-5	TRBJ1-1	NA	NA	TGTGCCAGCAGTTACGGGAGTCCCGACACTGAAGCTTTCTTT	CASSYGSPDTEAFF
TRBV6-1	TRBJ1-5	TRBD1	NA	TGTGCCAGCAGTGAAGGGACAGGGGGCCCCTATAGCAATCAGCCCCAGCATTTT	CASSEGTGGPYSNQPQHF
TRBV7-2	TRBJ1-1	NA	NA	TGTGCCAGCAGCTTGGGTTCTTCGAACACTGAAGCTTTCTTT	CASSLGSSNTEAFF
TRBV28	TRBJ1-2	NA	NA	TGTGCCAGCAGTTTTGCAGGGGAGAACTATGACTACACCTTC	CASSFAGENYDYTF
TRBV19	TRBJ1-5	NA	NA	TGTGCCAGTAGTGGGAGTTTTGGCAATCAGCCCCAGCATTTT	CASSGSFGNQPQHF
TRBV19	TRBJ1-1	TRBD1	NA	TGTGCCAGTAGTTCCCAGGGGGCAAGGGGCACTGAAGCTTTCTTT	CASSSQGARGTEAFF
TRBV28	TRBJ1-5	NA	NA	TGTGCCAGCAGTTATAGTAATCAGCCCCAGCATTTT	CASSYSNQPQHF
TRBV27	TRBJ1-2	NA	NA	TGTGCCAGCAGTGGGTCAGGCATAGGCTACACCTTC	CASSGSGIGYTF
TRBV5-1	TRBJ1-2	NA	few	TGCGCCAGCAGCTTGAAACCGGGGACTATGTTAGCTAACTATGGCTACACCTTC	CASSLKPGTMLANYGYTF
TRBV4-1	TRBJ2-7	TRBD2	NA	TGCGCCAGCAGCCCCACCAGCGGGGAATACGAGCAGTACTTC	CASSPTSGEYEQYF
TRBV10-3	TRBJ1-1	NA	few	TGTGCCAGTCGCGTGAAGGTGGACACTGAAGCTTTCTTT	CASRVKVDTEAFF
TRBV28	TRBJ2-3	TRBD1	NA	TGTGCCAGCAGTGTAGACAGGGTTCGAGATACGCAGTATTTT	CASSVDRVRDTQYF
TRBV30	TRBJ1-6	NA	few	TGTGCCTGGAGAGCAGAGACTAATTCACCCCTCCACTTT	CAWRAETNSPLHF
TRBV4-1	TRBJ1-5	NA	NA	TGCGCCAGCAGCCAAGCTGAACAGAGCAATCAGCCCCAGCATTTT	CASSQAEQSNQPQHF
TRBV27	TRBJ2-6	TRBD2	NA	TGTGCCAGCCTTGGTCCGGGGGGCGTCCTGACTTTC	CASLGPGGVLTF
TRBV5-1	TRBJ2-2	NA	NA	TGCGCCAGCAGCTTGGAGGGTCGGTTAGCCGGGGGGAACACCGGGGAGCTGTTTTTT	CASSLEGRLAGGNTGELFF
TRBV5-1	TRBJ2-7	NA	NA	TGCGCCAGCAGCTGGCCCGGGACCGACGAGCAGTACTTC	CASSWPGTDEQYF
TRBV5-1	TRBJ2-1	TRBD2	NA	TGCGCCAGCAGGGCCGAGGACCTAGCGGGGGACAATGAGCAGTTCTTC	CASRAEDLAGDNEQFF
TRBV5-1	TRBJ1-2	NA	NA	TGCGCCAGCAGCTTGGATCCGGCCAAATCCTATGGCTACACCTTC	CASSLDPAKSYGYTF
TRBV7-9	TRBJ1-3	TRBD1	few	TGTGCCAGCAGCTTAGCGACAGGGGCTGGAAACACCATATATTTT	CASSLATGAGNTIYF
TRBV5-4	TRBJ1-2	NA	NA	TGTGCCAGCAGCTTGAGACAGGACGCTTATGGCTACACCTTC	CASSLRQDAYGYTF
TRBV5-1	TRBJ2-1	NA	NA	TGCGCCAGCAGCTTGGAGAACGAATACAATGAGCAGTTCTTC	CASSLENEYNEQFF
TRBV5-6	TRBJ2-1	NA	NA	TGTGCCAGCAGCTTGCCCCAGTCCTACAATGAGCAGTTCTTC	CASSLPQSYNEQFF
TRBV11-2	TRBJ1-2	TRBD1	NA	TGTGCCAGCAGCTTAGGGGGACAGGGTTTTGGCTACACCTTC	CASSLGGQGFGYTF
TRBV2	TRBJ2-1	TRBD1	NA	TGTGCCAGCAGTCTTAGACAGGGGGCCAACAATGAGCAGTTCTTC	CASSLRQGANNEQFF
TRBV5-1	TRBJ2-1	TRBD2	few	TGCGCCAGCAGCCTACTAGCGGGGTATTACAATGAGCAGTTCTTC	CASSLLAGYYNEQFF
TRBV19	TRBJ1-6	TRBD1	NA	TGTGCCAGTACGGACAGGATTAATTCACCCCTCCACTTT	CASTDRINSPLHF